This paragraph reports one TCR beta chain. Next came a second PCR, run for roughly 6 to 11 cycles, which used a sample-barcoded 5' primer along with a J-beta primer mix. TCRdb called the 5' RACE reads again in MiXCR, with one record for every CDR3 protein. The data hold fewer than 900,000 distinct CDR3 sequences, with 49% observed a single time. This entry belongs to a study of blood T cells in healthy people across ages. PBMCs numbering at least 6 million were isolated per sample. The clonotype was recovered from a woman aged 60 to 75 in good health. The sample taken for sequencing was blood.

Written as DNA, the CDR3 is TGTGCCAGCAAACTTCCAGGGGGAAGTGAGCAGTTCTTC. Its protein product is CASKLPGGSEQFF. V is TRBV2 and J is TRBJ2-1, with TRBD1 matching 7 bases. This CDR3 is 13 amino acids long. Looked up from germline, CDR1 is SNHLY and CDR2 is FYNNEI. V gave up 7 bases and J gave up 9 bases; unmatched junction bases: 9.